This TCR beta chain was profiled in a study of OX40 agonist ivuxolimab in advanced cancers. Sequencing used immunoSEQ multiplex PCR; TCRdb keeps in-frame clones, though not all of them. In the table there are roughly 36,000 clones, approximately 89% of which are singletons. The CDR3 totals 13 residues. Germline V gene sequence: CDR1 PRHDT, CDR2 FYEKMQ (reference sequence). Trimming cost V 4 bases and J 7 bases, with 10 bases left between them. The starting material was CD4+ or CD8+ T cells sorted from blood, obtained in a trial of the OX40 agonist ivuxolimab. The origin of this receptor is an adult with an advanced solid tumor such as melanoma, head and neck, liver or kidney cancer. The chain employs TRBV13 and TRBJ2-2; perhaps TRBD2 as D (5 bases). CDR3 sequence (DNA): TGTGCCAGCAGCTCCTCACGGGGCGGGGAGCTGTTTTTT. It codes for CASSSSRGGELFF.